The 5 T cell receptor beta chains below come from one sample, sequenced in a study of molecular identifiers for immune sequencing clone quantification. TCRdb reprocessed the PCR reads with MiXCR, giving one entry per CDR3 protein. The sample lists about 510,000 distinct CDR3 sequences, about 25% occurring once. Sample: naive CD8+ T cells from blood, with Jurkat cell RNA spiked in. Subset reported: FACS-sorted CD8+CD4-CCR7+CD45RA+ naive T cells. These receptors came from a human donor in good health. Some libraries in this study had Jurkat cell RNA spiked in.

The chain recombines TRBV7-6 with TRBJ2-7; 10 bases map to TRBD2. Germline V gives CDR1 SGHVS, CDR2 FNYEAQ. The CDR3 is 15 residues long. The junction had 4 bases not matched to a gene; V was cut back by 1 base and J by 4 bases. CDR3 sequence (DNA): TGTGCCAGCAGCTTAGAGGCTAGCGGGAGTTACGAGCAGTACTTC. Protein: CASSLEASGSYEQYF. Drawing the rest from reference TRBV7-6 and TRBJ2-7, the complete variable domain is GAGVSQSPRYKVTKRGQDVALRCDPISGHVSLYWYRQALGQGPEFLTYFNYEAQQDKSGLPNDRFSAERPEGSISTLTIQRTEQRDSAMYRCASSLEASGSYEQYFGPGTRLTVT.

This clonotype was seen more than once but under ten times. V gene TRBV12-3 or TRBV12-4 combines with J gene TRBJ2-3; 7 bases are a match to TRBD1. The J segment lost 1 base and the V segment lost 4 bases, leaving 17 bases of the junction unmatched. The CDR3 extends over 19 amino acids. CDR3 residues: CASSSTLDSTGSGTDTQYF. CDR3 bases: TGTGCCAGCAGTTCTACCCTAGATTCGACAGGGTCTGGCACAGATACGCAGTATTTT.

This clonotype was seen more than once but under ten times. This chain uses TRBV28 with TRBJ2-7; 8 nucleotides align to TRBD2. In germline, CDR1 is MDHEN, CDR2 SYDVKM. J lost 4 bases, V lost 3 bases, and 8 bases had no gene match. The CDR3 runs to 15 residues. The CDR3 nucleotides read TGTGCCAGCAGTTTTAGCAGCGGGAGTACGTACGAGCAGTACTTC. Encoded protein: CASSFSSGSTYEQYF.

V usage is TRBV5-1 and J usage is TRBJ2-7, with D possibly matching TRBD1 (6 bases). This CDR3 has 14 amino acids. V was cut by 3 bases and J by 2 bases, with 12 bases left in between. Germline V gives CDR1 SGHRS, CDR2 YFSETQ. CDR3 sequence reads: CASSSPGHPYEQYF. CDR3 DNA: TGCGCCAGCAGCTCTCCGGGACACCCCTACGAGCAGTACTTC.

This clonotype was counted at least ten times. This chain joins TRBV4-2 and TRBJ2-7; TRBD2 agrees at 7 bases. This CDR3 has 16 amino acids. Trimming cost V 0 bases and J 2 bases; bases outside gene matches: 7. Germline CDR1 is LGHNA and CDR2 is YNFKEQ. In nucleotides, the CDR3 is TGTGCCAGCAGCCAAGATCGGCTCCTAGCGGCCTACGAGCAGTACTTC. This codes for CASSQDRLLAAYEQYF.